The present T cell receptor beta chain was sequenced within a study of cytomegalovirus exposure and HLA in healthy donors. General observations from the study: Presence/absence analyses treated sequencing depth as roughly uniform across donors. HLA allele associations emerged for about 16,000 TCR beta sequences in a later analysis, at 0.05 false discovery rate.

Primers: 60 Vbeta forward and 13 Jbeta reverse. Clones were sequenced by immunoSEQ multiplex PCR, and TCRdb holds only the in-frame ones, with some missing. In the table there are 150,000 to 200,000 clones, about three quarters of which are singletons. CDR3 size: 14 residues. Regarding this clone: Its cognate antigen is unknown.

This clonotype was obtained from a man aged 30 to 45 in good health and CMV-seropositive. The chain employs TRBV21-1 and TRBJ2-7; no check of the table's D call, TRBD1, against the DNA was made. TRBV21-1 is deemed a pseudogene. The sample consisted of PBMCs. The CDR3 region is CASSARDRVWGQYF. As DNA, the CDR3 is TGTGCCAGCAGCGCCCGGGACAGGGTGTGGGGGCAGTACTTC.